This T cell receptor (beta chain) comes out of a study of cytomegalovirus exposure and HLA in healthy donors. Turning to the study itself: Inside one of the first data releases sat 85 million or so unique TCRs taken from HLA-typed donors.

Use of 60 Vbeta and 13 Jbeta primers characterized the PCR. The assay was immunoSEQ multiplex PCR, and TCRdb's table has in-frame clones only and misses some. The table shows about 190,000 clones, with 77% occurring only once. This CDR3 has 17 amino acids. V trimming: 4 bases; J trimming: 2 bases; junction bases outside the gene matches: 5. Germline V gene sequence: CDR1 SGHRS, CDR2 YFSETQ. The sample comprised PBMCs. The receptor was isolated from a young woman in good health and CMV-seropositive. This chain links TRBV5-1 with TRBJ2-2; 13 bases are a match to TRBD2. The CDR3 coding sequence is TGCGCCAGCAGCCGCGGGACTAGCGGGACCAACACCGGGGAGCTGTTTTTT. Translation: CASSRGTSGTNTGELFF.